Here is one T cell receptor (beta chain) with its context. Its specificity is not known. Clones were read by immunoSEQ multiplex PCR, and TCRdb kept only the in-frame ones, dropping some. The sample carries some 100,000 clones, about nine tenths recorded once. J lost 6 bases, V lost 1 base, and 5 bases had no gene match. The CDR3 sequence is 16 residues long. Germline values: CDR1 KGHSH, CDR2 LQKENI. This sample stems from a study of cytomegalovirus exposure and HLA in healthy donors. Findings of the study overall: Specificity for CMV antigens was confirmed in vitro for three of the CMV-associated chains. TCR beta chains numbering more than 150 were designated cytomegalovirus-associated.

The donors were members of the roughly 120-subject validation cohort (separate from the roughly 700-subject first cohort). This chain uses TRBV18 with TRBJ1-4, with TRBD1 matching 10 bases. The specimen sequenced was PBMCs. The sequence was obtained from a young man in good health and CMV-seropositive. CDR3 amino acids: CASSPLGQGMDEKLFF. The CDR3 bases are TGTGCCAGCTCACCACTGGGACAGGGGATGGATGAAAAACTGTTTTTT.